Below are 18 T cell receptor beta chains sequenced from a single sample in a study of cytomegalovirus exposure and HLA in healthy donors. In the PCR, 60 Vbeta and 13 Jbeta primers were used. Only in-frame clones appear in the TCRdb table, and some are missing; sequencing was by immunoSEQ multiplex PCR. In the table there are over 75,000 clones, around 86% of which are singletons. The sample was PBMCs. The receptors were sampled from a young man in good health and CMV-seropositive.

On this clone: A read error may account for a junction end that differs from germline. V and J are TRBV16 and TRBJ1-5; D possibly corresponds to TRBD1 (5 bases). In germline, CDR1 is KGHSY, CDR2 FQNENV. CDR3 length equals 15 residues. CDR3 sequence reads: CANSQQEGVDQPQHF. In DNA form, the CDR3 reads TGTGCCAACAGCCAACAGGAGGGAGTAGATCAGCCCCAGCATTTT.

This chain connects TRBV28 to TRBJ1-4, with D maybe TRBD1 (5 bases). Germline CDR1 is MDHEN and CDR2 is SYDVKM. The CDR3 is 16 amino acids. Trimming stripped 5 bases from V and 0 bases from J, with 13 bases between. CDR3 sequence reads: CASSAFSGSTNEKLFF. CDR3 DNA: TGTGCCAGCAGTGCCTTCTCAGGGTCAACTAATGAAAAACTGTTTTTT.

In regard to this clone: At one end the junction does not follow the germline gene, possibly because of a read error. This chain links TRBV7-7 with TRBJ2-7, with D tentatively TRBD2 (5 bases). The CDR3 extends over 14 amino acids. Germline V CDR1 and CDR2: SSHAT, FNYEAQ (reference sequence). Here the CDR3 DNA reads TGTGCTAGCAGCCCGGACTGGCCCTCCTACGAGCAGTACTTC. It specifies CASSPDWPSYEQYF.

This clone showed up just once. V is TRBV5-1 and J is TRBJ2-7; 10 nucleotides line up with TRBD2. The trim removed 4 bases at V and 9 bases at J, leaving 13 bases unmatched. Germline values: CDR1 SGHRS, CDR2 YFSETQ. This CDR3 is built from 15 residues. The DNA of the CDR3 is TGCGCCAGCAGCCCGGGAGGGCTAGCGGGAGATGGGCAGTACTTC. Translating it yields CASSPGGLAGDGQYF.

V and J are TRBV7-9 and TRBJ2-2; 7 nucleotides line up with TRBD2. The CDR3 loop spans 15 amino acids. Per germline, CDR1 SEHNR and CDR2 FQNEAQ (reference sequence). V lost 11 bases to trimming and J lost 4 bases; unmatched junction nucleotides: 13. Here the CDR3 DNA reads TGTGCCTCCCAAGGGAGGGAGAGAATCACCGGGGAGCTGTTTTTT. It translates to CASQGRERITGELFF.

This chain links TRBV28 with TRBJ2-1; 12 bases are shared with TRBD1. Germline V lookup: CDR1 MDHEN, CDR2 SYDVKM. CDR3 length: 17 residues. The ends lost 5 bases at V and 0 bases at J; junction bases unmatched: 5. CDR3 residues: CASSGGTGGLSYNEQFF. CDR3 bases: TGTGCCAGCAGTGGCGGGACAGGGGGCCTCTCCTACAATGAGCAGTTCTTC.

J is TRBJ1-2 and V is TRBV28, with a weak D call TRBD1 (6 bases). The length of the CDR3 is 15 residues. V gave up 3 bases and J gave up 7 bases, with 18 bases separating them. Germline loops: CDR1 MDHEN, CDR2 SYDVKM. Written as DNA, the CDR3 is TGTGCCAGCAGTTTTAGGGGGACCTCGGTGGGTGGCTACACCTTC. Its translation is CASSFRGTSVGGYTF.

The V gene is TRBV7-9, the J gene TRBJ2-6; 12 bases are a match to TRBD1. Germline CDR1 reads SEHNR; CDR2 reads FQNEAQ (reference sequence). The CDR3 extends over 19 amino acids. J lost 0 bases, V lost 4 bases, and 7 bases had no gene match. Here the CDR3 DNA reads TGTGCCAGCAGCTCTATCCGGGACAGGGGGCCCTCTGGGGCCAACGTCCTGACTTTC. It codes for CASSSIRDRGPSGANVLTF.

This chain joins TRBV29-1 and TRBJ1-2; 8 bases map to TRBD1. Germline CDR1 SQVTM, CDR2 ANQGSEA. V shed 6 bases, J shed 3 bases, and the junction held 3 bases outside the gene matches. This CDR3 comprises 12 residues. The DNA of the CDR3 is TGCAGCGTCGAGGACAGGGACTATGGCTACACCTTC. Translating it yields CSVEDRDYGYTF.

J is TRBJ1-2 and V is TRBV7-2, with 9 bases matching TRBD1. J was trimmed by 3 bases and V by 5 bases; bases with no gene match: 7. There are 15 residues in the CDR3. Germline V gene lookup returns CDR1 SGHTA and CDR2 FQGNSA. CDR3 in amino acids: CASSITGGRDYGYTF. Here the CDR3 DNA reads TGTGCCAGCAGCATCACAGGGGGCCGGGACTATGGCTACACCTTC.

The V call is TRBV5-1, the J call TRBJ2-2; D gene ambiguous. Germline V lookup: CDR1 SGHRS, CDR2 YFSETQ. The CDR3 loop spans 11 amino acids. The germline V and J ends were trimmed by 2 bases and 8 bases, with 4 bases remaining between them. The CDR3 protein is CASSFSGELFF. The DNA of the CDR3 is TGCGCCAGCAGCTTTTCGGGGGAGCTGTTTTTT.

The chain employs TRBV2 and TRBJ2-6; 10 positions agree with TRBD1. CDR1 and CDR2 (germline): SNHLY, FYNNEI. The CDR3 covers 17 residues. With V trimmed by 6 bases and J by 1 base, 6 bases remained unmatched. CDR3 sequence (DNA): TGTGCCAGCAGGGGACAGGGGAATAAATCTGGGGCCAACGTCCTGACTTTC. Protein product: CASRGQGNKSGANVLTF.

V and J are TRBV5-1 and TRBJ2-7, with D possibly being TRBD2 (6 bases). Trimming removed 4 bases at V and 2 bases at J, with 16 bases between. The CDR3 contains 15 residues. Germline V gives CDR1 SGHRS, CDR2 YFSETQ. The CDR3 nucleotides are TGCGCCAGCAGCCCATTAGCGGAGGCGACCTACGAGCAGTACTTC. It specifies CASSPLAEATYEQYF.

Here the CDR3 DNA reads TGTGCCAGCAGTGGTAGACAGCTCAATAATCAGCCCCAGCATTTT. Protein product: CASSGRQLNNQPQHF. The chain links TRBV28 to TRBJ1-5, with D tentatively TRBD1 (5 bases). Between the trimmed V and J ends, which lost 5 bases and 4 bases, there was a span of 15 bases. Per germline, CDR1 MDHEN and CDR2 SYDVKM. The CDR3 totals 15 residues.

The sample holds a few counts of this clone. The CDR3 region has the DNA TGCGCCAGCAGCCAGGGGCCTACAGGGGGCGCCGAGACCCAGTACTTC. Amino acid sequence: CASSQGPTGGAETQYF. J is TRBJ2-5 and V is TRBV5-1; 9 bases are shared with TRBD1. The CDR3 runs 16 residues. J was trimmed by 5 bases and V by 4 bases; bases with no gene match: 12. CDR1 SGHRS and CDR2 YFSETQ come from the germline V gene.

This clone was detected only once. CDR3 region: CAWSVRAGLSSYNEQFF. The CDR3 bases are TGTGCCTGGAGTGTACGCGCAGGGCTGAGCTCCTACAATGAGCAGTTCTTC. The rearrangement uses TRBV30 and TRBJ2-1, with D possibly TRBD1 on 5 matching bases. The CDR3 runs 17 residues. Germline values: CDR1 GTSNPN, CDR2 SVGIG (reference sequence). V lost 0 bases to trimming and J lost 0 bases, with 15 bases between them. The whole variable domain, filled in from reference TRBV30 and TRBJ2-1, reads SQTIHQWPATLVQPVGSPLSLECTVEGTSNPNLYWYRQAAGRGLQLLFYSVGIGQISSEVPQNLSASRPQDRQFILSSKKLLLSDSGFYLCAWSVRAGLSSYNEQFFGPGTRLTVL.

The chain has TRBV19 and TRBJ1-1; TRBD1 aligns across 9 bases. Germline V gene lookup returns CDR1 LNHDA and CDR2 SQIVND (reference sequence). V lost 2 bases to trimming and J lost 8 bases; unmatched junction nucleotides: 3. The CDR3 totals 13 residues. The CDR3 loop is CASSIRGTGEAFF. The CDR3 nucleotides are TGTGCCAGTAGTATAAGAGGGACAGGGGAAGCTTTCTTT.

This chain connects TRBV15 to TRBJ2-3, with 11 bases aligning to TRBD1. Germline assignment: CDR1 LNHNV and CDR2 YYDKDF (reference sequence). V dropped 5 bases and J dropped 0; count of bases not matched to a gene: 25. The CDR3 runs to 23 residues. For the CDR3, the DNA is TGTGCCACCAGCTCCGGCTGGTGGACAGGGGGCGCCCGTGGGGTCCGTAGCACAGATACGCAGTATTTT. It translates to CATSSGWWTGGARGVRSTDTQYF.